The clone carrying this T cell receptor beta chain came up a few times. Its antigen is currently unknown. This entry comes from a study of OX40 agonist ivuxolimab in advanced cancers. On the study more broadly: In this cohort, patients received ivuxolimab, an agonistic anti-OX40 (CD134) antibody. One patient with hepatocellular carcinoma and two with cutaneous melanoma, three in all, had partial responses. Regarding the study as a whole: Antigen specificity of clonally expanded peripheral T cells was not established.

Profiling relied on immunoSEQ multiplex PCR, and the TCRdb table lists in-frame clones only, not all of them. Of about 94,000 clones listed, approximately 95% are singletons. Germline CDR1 MDHEN, CDR2 SYDVKM. Trimming took off 3 bases at V and 6 bases at J, with 20 bases between the two ends. There are 16 residues in the CDR3. The chain uses TRBV28 and TRBJ1-1, with D possibly being TRBD1 (5 bases). This receptor was identified in an adult with an advanced solid tumor such as melanoma, head and neck, liver or kidney cancer. This specimen consisted of CD4+ or CD8+ T cells sorted from blood, obtained in a trial of the OX40 agonist ivuxolimab. CDR3 sequence (DNA): TGTGCCAGCAGTTTTACCGGGCCCCTCGGCAGGGCTGAAGCTTTCTTT. It codes for CASSFTGPLGRAEAFF. Full variable domain (rest looked up from reference TRBV28 and TRBJ1-1): DVKVTQSSRYLVKRTGEKVFLECVQDMDHENMFWYRQDPGLGLRLIYFSYDVKMKEKGDIPEGYSVSREKKERFSLILESASTNQTSMYLCASSFTGPLGRAEAFFGQGTRLTVV.